A single sample is the source of the 21 T cell receptor beta chains below, sequenced in a study of Ad26.COV2.S vaccination and SARS-CoV-2 variants. Indicated treatment: 15 to 20 received Ad26.COV2.S at low or high dose, single or two shots; 5 received placebo; per-sample allocation not given. Material that was analyzed had been drawn on day 63 after the first vaccine or placebo injection. Sequencing was performed with immunoSEQ multiplex PCR; in TCRdb, only in-frame clones are kept and a portion is missing. The sample includes 450,000 to 550,000 clones, about 89% of them seen just once. The starting material was peripheral blood, obtained in a trial of Ad26.COV2.S vaccine versus placebo. The receptors were gathered from a person between 18 and 59 years old who received the Ad26.COV2.S COVID-19 vaccine or a placebo.

V and J are TRBV12-1 and TRBJ2-1; TRBD1 was called by the table and not checked on the DNA. TRBV12-1 is classified as a pseudogene. The CDR3 runs 15 residues. CDR3 DNA sequence: TGTGCCAGCAGCGATACGACAGATAAATACAATGAGCAGTTCTTC. It encodes CASSDTTDKYNEQFF.

The chain carries TRBV5-6 and TRBJ1-2, with 7 bases lining up with TRBD1. The germline gives CDR1 SGHDT, CDR2 YYEEEE. This CDR3 spans 12 amino acids. With V trimmed by 2 bases and J by 7 bases, 2 bases remained unmatched. In nucleotides, the CDR3 is TGTGCCAGCAGCTTAGGGGGCACTGGCTACACCTTC. Encoded protein: CASSLGGTGYTF.

The rearrangement links TRBV7-2 to TRBJ2-1; no clear D gene. V lost 5 bases to trimming and J lost 0 bases, with 11 bases between them. The CDR3 covers 15 residues. Per germline, CDR1 SGHTA and CDR2 FQGNSA. The CDR3 nucleotides are TGTGCCAGCAGCCCCGGAGCGTACTCCTACAATGAGCAGTTCTTC. Protein product: CASSPGAYSYNEQFF.

This clone has just one count. The chain recombines TRBV7-2 with TRBJ1-1; D is unclear. Germline assignment: CDR1 SGHTA and CDR2 FQGNSA. Deletions cut 7 bases from V and 7 bases from J, with 16 bases between. The CDR3 has 13 amino acids. CDR3 region: CASTQPPFLEAFF. DNA for the CDR3: TGTGCCAGCACCCAACCCCCCTTCCTTGAAGCTTTCTTT.

The chain couples TRBV5-1 to TRBJ1-5; the D is unclear. Trimming removed 0 bases from V and 3 bases from J, with 10 bases in between. The CDR3 runs 15 residues. The germline V gene encodes CDR1 SGHRS and CDR2 YFSETQ. Here the CDR3 DNA reads TGCGCCAGCAGCTTGGAAGGACGGTACAATCAGCCCCAGCATTTT. This codes for CASSLEGRYNQPQHF.

This chain joins TRBV28 and TRBJ1-5; 12 positions match TRBD1. The length of the CDR3 is 16 residues. In germline, CDR1 is MDHEN, CDR2 SYDVKM. The ends lost 5 bases at V and 7 bases at J; junction bases unmatched: 9. The CDR3 DNA follows: TGTGCCAGCAGTCCGAGGGGACAGGGGGCACGGCAGCCCCAGCATTTT. Its protein product is CASSPRGQGARQPQHF. Supplemented by reference TRBV28 and TRBJ1-5, the full variable domain reads DVKVTQSSRYLVKRTGEKVFLECVQDMDHENMFWYRQDPGLGLRLIYFSYDVKMKEKGDIPEGYSVSREKKERFSLILESASTNQTSMYLCASSPRGQGARQPQHFGDGTRLSIL.

The chain employs TRBV29-1 and TRBJ1-1, with TRBD1 as a possible D gene (6 bases). Germline lookup yields CDR1 SQVTM and CDR2 ANQGSEA. V shed 5 bases and J shed 6 bases, with 22 bases lying between them. The CDR3 runs 15 residues. The CDR3 is CSVPRGDSGWAEAFF. CDR3 in DNA: TGCAGCGTTCCAAGGGGGGACTCGGGGTGGGCTGAAGCTTTCTTT. The full variable domain, with the rest looked up from reference TRBV29-1 and TRBJ1-1, is SAVISQKPSRDICQRGTSLTIQCQVDSQVTMMFWYRQQPGQSLTLIATANQGSEATYESGFVIDKFPISRPNLTFSTLTVSNMSPEDSSIYLCSVPRGDSGWAEAFFGQGTRLTVV.

The chain has TRBV12-3 or TRBV12-4 and TRBJ2-1, with D possibly called TRBD1 or TRBD2 (5 bases each). The V end was cut by 2 bases, the J end by 15 bases, with 17 bases between. This CDR3 region has 13 residues. CDR3 region: CASSLPGPPTSFF. The CDR3 coding sequence is TGTGCCAGCAGTTTACCGGGACCGCCAACGTCGTTCTTC.

A single count supports this clone. The chain employs TRBV28 and TRBJ1-1; D remains unclear. This CDR3 has 11 amino acids. The V gene's germline CDR1 is MDHEN and CDR2 SYDVKM. V was clipped by 2 bases and J by 11 bases, with 9 bases between them. The CDR3 region is CASSLGLVAFF. In DNA form, the CDR3 reads TGTGCCAGCAGTTTAGGGTTAGTTGCTTTCTTT.

The chain combines TRBV19 with TRBJ1-4; no clear D gene. Germline V gives CDR1 LNHDA, CDR2 SQIVND (reference sequence). With 3 bases removed from V and 8 bases from J, the gap between germline ends came to 10 bases. The length of the CDR3 is 13 residues. This chain's CDR3 is CASSMVGIEKLFF. In DNA form, the CDR3 reads TGTGCCAGTAGTATGGTGGGGATAGAAAAACTGTTTTTT.

The chain couples TRBV6-1 to TRBJ1-5, with a tentative D call TRBD1 (6 bases). Germline V lookup: CDR1 MNHNS, CDR2 SASEGT. The V and J ends lost 3 bases and 0 bases respectively, with 18 bases between them. The length of the CDR3 is 18 residues. The CDR3 sequence is CASSERRPTGRSNQPQHF. CDR3 nucleotides: TGTGCCAGCAGTGAGCGCCGCCCGACAGGACGTAGCAATCAGCCCCAGCATTTT.

This chain connects TRBV2 to TRBJ2-3; perhaps TRBD2 as D (5 bases). V shed 5 bases and J shed 4 bases, with 7 bases lying between them. Per the germline V gene, CDR1 is SNHLY and CDR2 is FYNNEI. This CDR3 has 12 amino acids. The CDR3 DNA sequence: TGTGCCAGCAGTCGGACTGCAGATACGCAGTATTTT. Translated: CASSRTADTQYF.

This clone occurred a few times. The chain carries TRBV6-5 and TRBJ2-7; D uncertain. V lost 8 bases, J lost 0 bases, and 8 bases lay in between. The germline V gene encodes CDR1 MNHEY and CDR2 SVGAGI. This CDR3 comprises 12 residues. CDR3 sequence (DNA): TGTGCCAGCCATCGGAGCTCCTACGAGCAGTACTTC. Translating gives CASHRSSYEQYF.

This sequence joins TRBV11-3 and TRBJ2-2; TRBD1 or TRBD2 may be the D gene (5 bases each). The V gene lost 5 bases and the J gene lost 8 bases, with 15 bases spanning the gap. Germline assignment: CDR1 SGHNT and CDR2 YENEEA. CDR3 length: 14 residues. The CDR3 DNA reads TGTGCCAGCAGCCCGGGGCAACCTGAAGGGGAGCTGTTTTTT. Protein sequence: CASSPGQPEGELFF.

The chain is built from TRBV18 and TRBJ2-7, with 11 bases matching TRBD2. With V trimmed by 3 bases and J by 5 bases, 6 bases remained unmatched. The CDR3 runs to 15 residues. Germline V gene lookup returns CDR1 KGHSH and CDR2 LQKENI. In DNA, the CDR3 is TGTGCCAGCTCACCTACTAGCGGGGGAGGGAACGAGCAGTACTTC. This translates into CASSPTSGGGNEQYF.

The chain joins TRBV7-8 to TRBJ2-3; D remains unclear. The V and J ends lost 5 bases and 11 bases respectively, with 20 bases between them. The CDR3 has 14 residues. CDR1 is SGHVS and CDR2 is FQNEAQ in the germline V gene. CDR3 in amino acids: CASSPGPAGWGQYF. The CDR3 DNA sequence: TGTGCCAGCAGCCCGGGCCCGGCAGGTTGGGGGCAGTATTTT.

The chain has TRBV30 and TRBJ1-6; D gene ambiguous. Per germline, CDR1 GTSNPN and CDR2 SVGIG (reference sequence). V was cut by 0 bases and J by 1 base, with 10 bases left in between. The CDR3 loop spans 16 amino acids. The DNA of the CDR3 is TGTGCCTGGAGTGTACTCCTGGGGTCCTATAATTCACCCCTCCACTTT. Protein product: CAWSVLLGSYNSPLHF.

The genes are TRBV29-1 and TRBJ1-4, with D perhaps matching TRBD1 (6 bases). The germline V and J ends were trimmed by 7 bases and 0 bases, with 9 bases remaining between them. The V gene's germline CDR1 is SQVTM and CDR2 ANQGSEA. The CDR3 is 13 residues long. The CDR3 DNA sequence: TGCAGCGGACACAGGGCAACTAATGAAAAACTGTTTTTT. This encodes CSGHRATNEKLFF.

This clone was seen just once. This chain connects TRBV6-5 to TRBJ1-3; D is ambiguous. V lost 6 bases and J lost 4, with 16 bases in between. This CDR3 is built from 15 residues. The V gene's germline CDR1 is MNHEY and CDR2 SVGAGI. As DNA, the CDR3 is TGTGCCAGCAGGTCAAGCGGTCGCGTGGGAAACACCATATATTTT. Protein: CASRSSGRVGNTIYF.

The rearrangement links TRBV6-6 to TRBJ2-7, with 10 bases that match TRBD2. Germline V lookup: CDR1 MNHNY, CDR2 SVGAGI (reference sequence). The length of the CDR3 is 15 residues. V lost 6 bases and J lost 2; bases outside the gene matches: 7. The CDR3 DNA follows: TGTGCCAGCAGCCCTAGCGGGAGAAGGCCCTACGAGCAGTACTTC. As protein: CASSPSGRRPYEQYF.

The chain is built from TRBV10-3 and TRBJ1-2, with a possible D match to TRBD1 (5 bases). With 11 bases removed from V and 2 bases from J, the gap between germline ends came to 9 bases. Germline CDR1 and CDR2: ENHRY and SYGVKD. The CDR3 runs 11 residues. The CDR3, as DNA: TGTGCCGTGGGGACCAACTATGGCTACACCTTC. It yields the protein CAVGTNYGYTF.